This T cell receptor (beta chain) was recovered during a study of T-cell memory formation after mild COVID-19. Study information: Clusters were largely donor specific. Study-level findings and limits: Clones from the second wave (peaking day 37) had unconfirmed SARS-CoV-2 specificity. Pre-infection memory carried some responding clones, suggesting that cross-reactive memory joined.

Per germline, CDR1 DFQATT and CDR2 SNEGSKA (reference sequence). The CDR3 has 14 amino acids. The V and J ends lost 6 bases and 0 bases, in that order; junction bases with no gene match: 6. After 5'RACE with constant-segment primers, TCR alpha and TCR beta cDNA libraries carrying sample barcodes and UMIs were obtained. MiXCR, run by TCRdb on the 5' RACE reads, gives a single entry per CDR3 protein. Among some 450,000 distinct CDR3 sequences listed, about 20% were seen once. In its sample, this clonotype was seen a few times. Antigen: not known. This chain links TRBV20-1 with TRBJ1-2, with 8 bases identical to TRBD1. Sequenced material: PBMCs or a T cell subset sorted from them (not recorded which). This receptor was taken from a man younger than 35 who had mild COVID-19 (a few samples of this study predate the infection). Cell type and time point are not known. CDR3 nucleotide sequence: TGCAGTGCAACCGGACAGGGCGCTAACTATGGCTACACCTTC. Translating it yields CSATGQGANYGYTF.